This TCR beta chain was documented in a study of blood T cell repertoires in COVID-19 (dated by TCRdb to about 2020). With regard to the full study: Collaborator samples came from the United States, Italy and Spain and covered acute and convalescent phases of COVID-19. The prospective study material was composed of cDNA or gDNA derived from T cells, B-cell-depleted T cells, or PBMCs. Deeply sampled blood TCRbeta repertoires from subjects exposed to, actively infected with, or recovered from COVID-19 were included in the dataset. The repertoires were made available in a free public database intended to serve as a resource for research on the immune response to SARS-CoV-2. Samples came from the ongoing ImmuneRACE study (first 160 participants) plus 1,254 subjects from 6 global collaborators. The sample metadata nearly always contained a de-identified subject ID, COVID-19 status, age in years and sex. Where HLA class I and class II types were available, the types were taken from metadata supplied by the sample provider, not from assay-based typing.

At the junction V is shortened by 5 bases and J by 2 bases, with 16 bases in between. From its cysteine to its phenylalanine, the CDR3 spans 15 amino acids. Only the CDR3 region is kept as DNA, spanning 45 bases read in frame from base 1. CDR1 and CDR2, per the germline V gene (reference sequence), are LNHNV and YYDKDF. TCRbeta CDR3 regions were amplified from genomic DNA by means of the immunoSEQ Assay, a bias-controlled multiplex PCR. The authors processed their data as follows. Within the assay, amplification of reference gene primers was used to estimate how many nucleated cells each sample contained. To quantify the absolute abundance of each unique TCRbeta CDR3 rearrangement, sequence reads were collapsed and filtered. For each sample, productive Simpson clonality was calculated by taking the square root of Simpson's diversity index across productive rearrangements. This is the immuneACCESS table as TCRdb keeps it, with only in-frame sequences that have V and J called. A part of the clones is gone; compared with another copy, unresolved V genes explain less than half, and the rest is unexplained. From that table come the V and J calls and clone size; the DNA was used to work out D and trimming. The sample table holds approximately 84,000 clones, of which 75% to 90% were seen once. The ten largest clonotypes hold 1.5% of the sample.

Whole blood was collected in K2EDTA tubes by collaborating institutions according to the institutions' own protocols. For TCRbeta analysis, collaborator samples were shipped as frozen whole blood, as isolated PBMCs, or as DNA extracted from either sample type. About this clone itself: It has no known antigen specificity. No base quality values were provided; no much bigger clone lies one nucleotide off.

Findings and caveats that apply to the study as a whole: Clinical and demographic metadata were provided uncurated, with the amount varying by source and participant.

The chain couples TRBV15 to TRBJ2-7; the D segment could be TRBD1, given 8 matching bases. This receptor was identified in a human donor with active COVID-19. The donor label of this sample is uncertain. The specimen was peripheral blood. This receptor carries the CDR3 CATSRSGGQAYEQYF. The DNA sequence reads TGTGCCACCAGCCGATCGGGGGGACAGGCCTACGAGCAGTACTTC. Reference TRBV15 and TRBJ2-7 proteins supply the regions before and after the CDR3; the full variable domain is: DAMVIQNPRYQVTQFGKPVTLSCSQTLNHNVMYWYQQKSSQAPKLLFHYYDKDFNNEADTPDNFQSRRPNTSFCFLDIRSPGLGDTAMYLCATSRSGGQAYEQYFGPGTRLTVT.